Each of the 32 T cell receptor beta chains below was sequenced from the same sample in a study of blood T cells in healthy people across ages (dated by TCRdb to about 2015). Preparation of the library involved 5' RACE. Sequencing relied on an Illumina HiSeq 2500. The second PCR ran for about 6 to 11 cycles and used a J-beta primer mix along with a sample-barcoded 5' primer. The raw public data were reprocessed by TCRdb itself: fastp quality trimming at Q25, MiXCR clonotype calling, in-frame beta chains only. Rows matching on CDR3 protein sequence are summarized as one entry with the most common DNA and genes. The sample includes some 640,000 distinct CDR3 sequences, with approximately 50% observed a single time. Of the sample, around a third is held by the ten largest clones. The specimen sequenced was blood. The receptors were sampled from a woman aged 60-75 years in good health.

This chain uses TRBV20-1 with TRBJ1-5; D possibly corresponds to TRBD1 (6 bases). V was pared by 8 bases and J by 4 bases, with 12 bases between. The CDR3 contains 12 residues. Germline-derived CDR1 and CDR2 are DFQATT and SNEGSKA (reference sequence). CDR3 DNA sequence: TGCAGTCAAACAGGGATTAATCAGCCCCAGCATTTT. Amino acids: CSQTGINQPQHF.

The rearrangement joins TRBV6-5 to TRBJ2-5; 8 nucleotides line up with TRBD1. Trimming removed 3 bases from V and 0 bases from J; junction bases left unmatched: 6. The germline CDR1 and CDR2 sequences are MNHEY and SVGAGI. The CDR3 sequence is 16 residues long. CDR3 nucleotide sequence: TGTGCCAGCAGTTATTTCAAGGGACAGGACCAAGAGACCCAGTACTTC. It encodes CASSYFKGQDQETQYF.

This clonotype was detected only once. The V gene is TRBV3-1, the J gene TRBJ1-2; D may be TRBD1 (6 bases). Germline loops: CDR1 LGHDT, CDR2 YNNKEL (reference sequence). V was cut by 3 bases and J by 7 bases, with 12 bases left in between. The CDR3 sequence is 13 residues long. The CDR3 nucleotides are TGTGCCAGCAGCCATCAGGGGACAACTGGCTACACCTTC. Its translation is CASSHQGTTGYTF.

This clonotype was seen a handful of times. The chain carries TRBV28 and TRBJ1-1; maybe TRBD1 (6 bases). The V gene's germline CDR1 is MDHEN and CDR2 SYDVKM. Trimming took off 6 bases at V and 3 bases at J, with 17 bases between the two ends. The CDR3 runs 15 residues. The DNA of the CDR3 is TGTGCCAGCAGCAGCCCAGGGGCTGGGGACACTGAAGCTTTCTTT. Amino acid sequence: CASSSPGAGDTEAFF.

This clonotype was seen just once. This sequence joins TRBV10-3 and TRBJ2-6; D unresolved. Germline CDR1 reads ENHRY; CDR2 reads SYGVKD. The V and J ends lost 8 bases and 1 base respectively, with 6 bases between them. The CDR3 runs 13 residues. CDR3 coding DNA: TGTGCCATCGGTAAATCTGGGGCCAACGTCCTGACTTTC. This encodes CAIGKSGANVLTF.

The V call is TRBV7-9, the J call TRBJ1-6; no definite D call. The CDR3 length is 14 residues. Germline lookup yields CDR1 SEHNR and CDR2 FQNEAQ (reference sequence). Trimming stripped 1 base from V and 10 bases from J, with 11 bases between. The CDR3 nucleotides are TGTGCCAGCAGCTTAGTAGCCGTGGGGTCACCCCTCCACTTT. It is translated as CASSLVAVGSPLHF.

The chain carries TRBV5-1 and TRBJ1-2; D is undetermined. The CDR3 consists of 13 residues. Trimming removed 3 bases from V and 2 bases from J, with 8 bases in between. Germline-derived CDR1 and CDR2 are SGHRS and YFSETQ. The CDR3 loop is CASSSEVNYGYTF. CDR3 coding DNA: TGCGCCAGCAGCTCGGAGGTAAACTATGGCTACACCTTC.

The chain links TRBV7-2 to TRBJ2-7, with D possibly being TRBD1 (5 bases). The J call may not be correct, given that the DNA end is closer to TRBJ2-5. The CDR3 length is 13 residues. CDR1 is SGHTA and CDR2 is FQGNSA in the germline V gene. This CDR3 reads CATSAGFQETQYF. The DNA for the CDR3 is TGTGCCACTTCTGCAGGGTTTCAAGAGACCCAGTACTTC.

This sequence joins TRBV20-1 and TRBJ2-3, with no clear D. Per germline, CDR1 DFQATT and CDR2 SNEGSKA (reference sequence). The CDR3 contains 12 residues. V was clipped by 5 bases and J by 4 bases, with 10 bases between them. CDR3 nucleotide sequence: TGCAGTGCTGCCCAGAAGGCAGATACGCAGTATTTT. Its translation is CSAAQKADTQYF.

The V gene is TRBV5-1, the J gene TRBJ2-3; TRBD1 aligns across 8 bases. The germline V gene encodes CDR1 SGHRS and CDR2 YFSETQ. Trimming took 5 bases from V and 3 from J; bases not matched to a gene: 8. The CDR3 extends over 15 amino acids. The CDR3 sequence: CASSSGGAGTDTQYF. CDR3 in DNA: TGCGCCAGCAGTTCAGGGGGCGCTGGAACAGATACGCAGTATTTT.

The chain carries TRBV6-6 and TRBJ1-6, with TRBD1 as a possible D gene (5 bases). The V end lost 7 bases, the J end lost 5 bases, and 21 bases lay between the germline ends. The CDR3 covers 17 residues. Germline assignment: CDR1 MNHNY and CDR2 SVGAGI (reference sequence). The CDR3 here is CASTDRARTNDNSPLHF. The CDR3 DNA reads TGTGCCAGCACCGACCGGGCTCGGACAAACGATAATTCACCCCTCCACTTT.

The chain joins TRBV20-1 to TRBJ2-4; a possible D gene is TRBD2 (10 bases). TRBJ2-7 explains the end of the DNA better; the J call may be wrong. The CDR3 is 14 amino acids. CDR1 and CDR2 from the germline V gene are DFQATT and SNEGSKA (reference sequence). CDR3 sequence reads: CSATSGTGSHEQYF. The DNA of the CDR3 is TGCAGTGCAACTAGCGGGACAGGGAGCCACGAGCAGTACTTC.

This clonotype was seen a handful of times. The CDR3 DNA follows: TGTGCCAGCAGTTTATCGACGGGACTAGCGGGGGCGGAGCAGTACTTC. Translation: CASSLSTGLAGAEQYF. The chain employs TRBV27 and TRBJ2-7; 14 nucleotides agree with TRBD2. V dropped 0 bases and J dropped 7; count of bases not matched to a gene: 5. The germline V gene encodes CDR1 MNHEY and CDR2 SMNVEV (reference sequence). The CDR3 sequence is 16 residues long.

A few counts support this clonotype. This chain's CDR3 is CASSSLLAAGETQYF. Here the CDR3 DNA reads TGTGCCAGCAGCTCCTTACTAGCGGCCGGAGAGACCCAGTACTTC. This chain uses TRBV7-2 with TRBJ2-5; TRBD2 agrees at 8 bases. Germline values: CDR1 SGHTA, CDR2 FQGNSA. The V gene end was trimmed by 4 bases and the J gene end by 4 bases; junction bases not matched to a gene: 8. The CDR3 totals 15 residues.

The chain joins TRBV6-2 or TRBV6-3 to TRBJ1-1; 8 nucleotides align to TRBD1. The germline V gene encodes CDR1 MNHEY and CDR2 SVGEGT. Trimming at V came to 2 bases and at J to 1 base, leaving 3 bases not matched to a gene. The CDR3 runs 15 residues. The CDR3 DNA is TGTGCCAGCAGTTACCAGGACAGGGCGAACACTGAAGCTTTCTTT. Translating it yields CASSYQDRANTEAFF.

Comments on this clonotype: A read error is likely, as this CDR3 ends without the conserved phenylalanine or tryptophan. The V call is TRBV5-1, the J call TRBJ2-1; D perhaps matches TRBD2 (6 bases). CDR1 and CDR2 (germline): SGHRS, YFSETQ. The CDR3 is 19 amino acids. V lost 0 bases to trimming and J lost 0 bases, with 19 bases between them. The CDR3 bases are TGCGCCAGCAGCTTGGTATGGACTTACGGAGGGAGCTCCTACAATGAGCAGTTCTCC. Residues: CASSLVWTYGGSSYNEQFS.

The chain couples TRBV6-6 to TRBJ2-1; D call uncertain. CDR1 and CDR2 (germline): MNHNY, SVGAGI (reference sequence). V lost 1 base and J lost 8, with 6 bases in between. The CDR3 spans 12 residues. Written as DNA, the CDR3 is TGTGCCAGCAGTTACTGGCAAGATGAGCAGTTCTTC. It translates to CASSYWQDEQFF.

The chain employs TRBV12-3 or TRBV12-4 and TRBJ2-1; 13 bases fit TRBD2. The CDR3 extends over 18 amino acids. Trimming cost V 4 bases and J 4 bases; bases outside gene matches: 10. In DNA, the CDR3 is TGTGCCAGCAGTTCCTGGGGGGCGACTAGCGGGGGGTACAATGAGCAGTTCTTC. Protein product: CASSSWGATSGGYNEQFF.

This sequence joins TRBV20-1 and TRBJ2-5; 7 bases are a match to TRBD2. The CDR3 totals 12 residues. With V trimmed by 6 bases and J by 2 bases, 3 bases remained unmatched. Germline V lookup: CDR1 DFQATT, CDR2 SNEGSKA (reference sequence). The CDR3 protein is CSAGRGQETQYF. DNA of the CDR3: TGCAGTGCCGGGCGGGGGCAAGAGACCCAGTACTTC.

This clonotype was found many times. This chain connects TRBV7-2 to TRBJ1-1; D gene unclear. Per the germline V gene, CDR1 is SGHTA and CDR2 is FQGNSA. Deletions cut 0 bases from V and 5 bases from J, with 25 bases between. There are 19 residues in the CDR3. This CDR3 is CASSLATALDPSPGTEAFF. CDR3 in DNA: TGTGCCAGCAGCTTAGCCACAGCCCTTGACCCGTCTCCGGGGACTGAAGCTTTCTTT.

This clonotype showed up just a few times. The chain couples TRBV9 to TRBJ2-7; 11 bases map to TRBD2. The V and J ends lost 4 bases and 4 bases, in that order; junction bases with no gene match: 7. This CDR3 has 15 amino acids. Germline V gives CDR1 SGDLS, CDR2 YYNGEE. CDR3 in DNA: TGTGCCAGCAGCAAACTAGCGGGAGCGCTTTACGAGCAGTACTTC. Protein: CASSKLAGALYEQYF.

V usage is TRBV3-1 and J usage is TRBJ1-4; possible D gene TRBD1, 6 bases. V lost 4 bases and J 8 bases, leaving 14 bases between the germline ends. CDR1 and CDR2 (germline): LGHDT, YNNKEL (reference sequence). This CDR3 is 14 amino acids long. The CDR3 is CASSPETGGEKLFF. The CDR3 DNA follows: TGTGCCAGCAGCCCAGAGACAGGAGGGGAAAAACTGTTTTTT.

Turning to this clonotype: A read error may account for a junction end that differs from germline. This rearrangement joins TRBV7-2 to TRBJ2-6, with TRBD1 as a possible D gene (5 bases). The CDR3 is 16 amino acids. CDR1 and CDR2 (germline): SGHTA, FQGNSA. The CDR3 region has the DNA TGTGCCAGCAGCCCACAGACGGTCTCTGGGGCCAACGCCCTGACTTTC. Translation: CASSPQTVSGANALTF.

This sequence joins TRBV20-1 and TRBJ1-4; unclear D gene. The CDR3 has 16 residues. Germline V gives CDR1 DFQATT, CDR2 SNEGSKA (reference sequence). V shed 0 bases and J shed 0 bases, with 11 bases lying between them. The CDR3 DNA reads as TGCAGTGCTAGAGATAGGCGGGAAGCAACTAATGAAAAACTGTTTTTT. Protein product: CSARDRREATNEKLFF.

This rearrangement joins TRBV20-1 to TRBJ2-5; D unclear. Per germline, CDR1 DFQATT and CDR2 SNEGSKA (reference sequence). V gave up 4 bases and J gave up 11 bases, with 11 bases separating them. CDR3 length: 10 residues. CDR3 loop: CSANGHEQYF. As DNA, the CDR3 is TGCAGTGCTAACGGCCATGAGCAGTACTTC.

This clonotype was counted at least ten times. The chain carries TRBV18 and TRBJ1-2, with D possibly matching TRBD1 (5 bases). The length of the CDR3 is 14 residues. Per the germline V gene, CDR1 is KGHSH and CDR2 is LQKENI. V dropped 8 bases and J dropped 2 bases, with 15 bases sitting between them. In DNA, the CDR3 is TGTGCCAGCAGCCCTCCGGGACGGAACTATGGCTACACCTTC. Residues: CASSPPGRNYGYTF. The full variable domain, rest sourced from reference TRBV18 and TRBJ1-2, is NAGVMQNPRHLVRRRGQEARLRCSPMKGHSHVYWYRQLPEEGLKFMVYLQKENIIDESGMPKERFSAEFPKEGPSILRIQQVVRGDSAAYFCASSPPGRNYGYTFGSGTRLTVV.

This rearrangement joins TRBV5-6 to TRBJ2-5, with 10 bases that match TRBD2. The DNA end is more similar to TRBJ2-7, so the J call may be wrong. The CDR3 runs 15 residues. Germline lookup yields CDR1 SGHDT and CDR2 YYEEEE. In DNA, the CDR3 is TGTGCCAGCAGCCTCCTGGCTAGCGGGGGCTACGAGCAGTACTTC. Translated: CASSLLASGGYEQYF.

To note about this clonotype: Sequence at one end of the junction differs from germline and may be a read error. The chain recombines TRBV20-1 with TRBJ1-5; possibly TRBD1 for D (5 bases). The CDR3 extends over 12 amino acids. The V gene's germline CDR1 is DFQATT and CDR2 SNEGSKA (reference sequence). CDR3 nucleotides: TGCAGTGCCAGAGAAGGGGTAAAGCCCCAGCATTTT. It codes for CSAREGVKPQHF.

The V and J genes are TRBV14 and TRBJ2-7; perhaps TRBD1 as D (6 bases). Germline CDR1 and CDR2: SGHDN and FVKESK. CDR3 length equals 16 residues. Trimming stripped 4 bases from V and 1 base from J, with 17 bases between. Written as DNA, the CDR3 is TGTGCCAGCAGCCGCTCCACAGGGTTTGGGTCCTACGAGCAGTACTTC. Translation gives CASSRSTGFGSYEQYF.

The genes are TRBV4-3 and TRBJ2-7; 7 bases map to TRBD2. CDR3 length: 16 amino acids. In germline, CDR1 is LGHNA, CDR2 YSLEER. The V and J ends lost 0 bases and 5 bases, in that order; junction bases with no gene match: 10. CDR3 nucleotide sequence: TGCGCCAGCAGCCAAGATTCCCTAGCGGAGGTCCACGAGCAGTACTTC. This encodes CASSQDSLAEVHEQYF.

The chain uses TRBV20-1 and TRBJ2-1; D is undetermined. The CDR3 is made up of 11 amino acids. V lost 4 bases and J 5 bases, leaving 6 bases between the germline ends. Germline CDR1 is DFQATT and CDR2 is SNEGSKA (reference sequence). The CDR3 reads CSAIGNNEQFF. CDR3 DNA: TGCAGTGCTATAGGAAACAATGAGCAGTTCTTC.

J is TRBJ2-1 and V is TRBV27, with TRBD2 identical over 16 bases. In germline, CDR1 is MNHEY, CDR2 SMNVEV (reference sequence). J gave up 0 bases and V 6 bases, and 20 bases lay outside the gene matches. CDR3 length: 23 residues. The CDR3 DNA sequence: TGTGCCAGCAGCCGCCCGGGGTTCTCGGGACTAGCGGGAGGGCGGTTCTCCTACAATGAGCAGTTCTTC. Encoded protein: CASSRPGFSGLAGGRFSYNEQFF.